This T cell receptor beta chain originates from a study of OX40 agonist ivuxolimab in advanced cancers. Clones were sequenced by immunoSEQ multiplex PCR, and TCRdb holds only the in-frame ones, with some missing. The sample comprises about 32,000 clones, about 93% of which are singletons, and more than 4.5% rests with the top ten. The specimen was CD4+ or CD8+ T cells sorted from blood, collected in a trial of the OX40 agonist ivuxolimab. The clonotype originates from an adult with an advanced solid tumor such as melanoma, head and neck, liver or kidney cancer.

DNA for the CDR3: TGTGCCAGCAGCGTAGGGCCCGGGACAAGTTCCTACAATGAGCAGTTCTTC. It yields the protein CASSVGPGTSSYNEQFF. The rearrangement links TRBV9 to TRBJ2-1; a possible D gene is TRBD1 (6 bases). V lost 0 bases and J lost 1, with 14 bases in between. The CDR3 has 17 amino acids. CDR1 SGDLS and CDR2 YYNGEE come from the germline V gene.